This TCR beta chain was identified during a study of T cells after yellow fever vaccination. The CDR3 is made up of 16 amino acids. CDR1 and CDR2 from the germline V gene are SEHNR and FQNEAQ (reference sequence). With 2 bases removed from V and 0 bases from J, the gap between germline ends came to 10 bases. TCRdb reprocessed the 5' RACE reads with MiXCR, giving one entry per CDR3 protein. The sample contains a few hundred thousand distinct CDR3 sequences, less than 8.5% of which appear only once. The genes are TRBV7-9 and TRBJ2-2; D is possibly TRBD1 or TRBD2 (5 bases each). This sequence was found in a man aged 25-45 years who received the YFV17D yellow fever vaccine. The sample here was CD4+ T cells sorted from PBMCs, taken 15 days after the yellow fever booster vaccination. The CDR3, as DNA: TGTGCCAGCAGCTTATCGAGGGGAACGAACACCGGGGAGCTGTTTTTT. This encodes CASSLSRGTNTGELFF.